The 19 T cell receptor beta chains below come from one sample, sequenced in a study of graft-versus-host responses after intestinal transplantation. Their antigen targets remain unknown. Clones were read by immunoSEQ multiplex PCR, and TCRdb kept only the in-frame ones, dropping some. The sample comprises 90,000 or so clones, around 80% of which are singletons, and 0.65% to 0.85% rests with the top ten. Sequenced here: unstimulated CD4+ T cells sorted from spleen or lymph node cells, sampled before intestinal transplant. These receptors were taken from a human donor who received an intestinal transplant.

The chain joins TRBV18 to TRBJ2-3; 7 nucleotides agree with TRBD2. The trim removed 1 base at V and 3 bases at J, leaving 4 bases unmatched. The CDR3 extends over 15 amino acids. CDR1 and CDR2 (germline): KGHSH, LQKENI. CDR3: CASSPLSGTTDTQYF. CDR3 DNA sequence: TGTGCCAGCTCACCACTCAGCGGGACTACAGATACGCAGTATTTT.

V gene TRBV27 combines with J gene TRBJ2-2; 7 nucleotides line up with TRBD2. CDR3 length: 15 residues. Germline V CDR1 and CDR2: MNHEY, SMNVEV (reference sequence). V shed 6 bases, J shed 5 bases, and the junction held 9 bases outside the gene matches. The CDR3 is CASRDREGRTGELFF. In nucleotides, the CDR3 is TGTGCCAGCAGGGATAGGGAGGGTCGGACCGGGGAGCTGTTTTTT.

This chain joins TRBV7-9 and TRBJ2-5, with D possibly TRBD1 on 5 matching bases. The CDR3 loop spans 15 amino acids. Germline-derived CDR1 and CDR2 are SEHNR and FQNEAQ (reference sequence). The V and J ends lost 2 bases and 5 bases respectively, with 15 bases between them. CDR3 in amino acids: CASSLLGRVEETQYF. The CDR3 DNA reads TGTGCCAGCAGCTTATTGGGCAGGGTCGAGGAGACCCAGTACTTC.

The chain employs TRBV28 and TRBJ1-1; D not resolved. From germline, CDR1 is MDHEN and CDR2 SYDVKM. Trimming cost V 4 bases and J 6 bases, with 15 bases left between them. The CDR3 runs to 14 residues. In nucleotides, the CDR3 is TGTGCCAGCAGTTGGCCGGCCCGAGGAGCTGAAGCTTTCTTT. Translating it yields CASSWPARGAEAFF.

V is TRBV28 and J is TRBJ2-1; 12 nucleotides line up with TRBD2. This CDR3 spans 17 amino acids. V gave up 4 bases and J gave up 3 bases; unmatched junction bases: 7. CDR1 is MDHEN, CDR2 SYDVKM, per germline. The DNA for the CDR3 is TGTGCCAGCAGTTCCTCTAGCGGGAGGGCCGGCTACAATGAGCAGTTCTTC. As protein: CASSSSSGRAGYNEQFF.

DNA for the CDR3: TGCGCCAGCAGCTTGGGCCCGGGACTAGCGGGCAATGAGCAGTTCTTC. Protein sequence: CASSLGPGLAGNEQFF. V and J are TRBV5-1 and TRBJ2-1; TRBD2 matches at 12 bases. Germline CDR1 reads SGHRS; CDR2 reads YFSETQ. The CDR3 length is 16 residues. V shed 0 bases and J 6 bases; nucleotides not matched to a gene: 4.

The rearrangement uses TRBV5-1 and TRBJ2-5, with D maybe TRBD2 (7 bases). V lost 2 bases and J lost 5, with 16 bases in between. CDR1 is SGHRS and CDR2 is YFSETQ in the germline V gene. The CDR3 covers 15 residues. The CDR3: CASSFGGLGEETQYF. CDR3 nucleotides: TGCGCCAGCAGCTTCGGGGGGCTGGGGGAGGAGACCCAGTACTTC.

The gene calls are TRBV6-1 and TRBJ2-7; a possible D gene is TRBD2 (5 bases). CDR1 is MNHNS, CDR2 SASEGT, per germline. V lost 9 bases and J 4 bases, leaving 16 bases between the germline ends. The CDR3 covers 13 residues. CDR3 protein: CASRAGILYEQYF. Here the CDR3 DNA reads TGTGCCAGTCGTGCCGGGATCTTATACGAGCAGTACTTC.

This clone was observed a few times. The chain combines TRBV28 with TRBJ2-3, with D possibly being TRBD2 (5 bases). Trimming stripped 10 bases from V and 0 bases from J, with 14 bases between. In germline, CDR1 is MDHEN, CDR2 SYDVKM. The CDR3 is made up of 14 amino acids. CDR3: CATYGKGSTDTQYF. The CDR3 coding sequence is TGTGCCACCTACGGGAAGGGAAGCACAGATACGCAGTATTTT.

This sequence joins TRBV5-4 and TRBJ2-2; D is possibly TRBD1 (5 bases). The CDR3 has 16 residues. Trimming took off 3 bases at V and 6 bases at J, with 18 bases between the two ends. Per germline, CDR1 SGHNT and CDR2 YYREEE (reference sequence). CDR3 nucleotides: TGTGCCAGCAGCTCCCAACCTAGGGGTTCTGCCGGGGAGCTGTTTTTT. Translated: CASSSQPRGSAGELFF.

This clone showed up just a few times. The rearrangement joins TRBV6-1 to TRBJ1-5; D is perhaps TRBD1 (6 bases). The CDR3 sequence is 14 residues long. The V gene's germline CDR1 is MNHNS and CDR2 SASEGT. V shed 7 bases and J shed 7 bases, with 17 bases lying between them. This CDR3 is CASTLPGRGQPQHF. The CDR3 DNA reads TGTGCCAGCACTCTCCCAGGGAGGGGGCAGCCCCAGCATTTT.

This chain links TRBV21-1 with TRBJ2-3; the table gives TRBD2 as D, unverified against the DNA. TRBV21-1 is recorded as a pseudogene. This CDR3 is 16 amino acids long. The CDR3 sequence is CASSKGRGGLTDTQYF. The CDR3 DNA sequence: TGTGCCAGCAGCAAAGGTCGCGGGGGACTCACAGATACGCAGTATTTT.

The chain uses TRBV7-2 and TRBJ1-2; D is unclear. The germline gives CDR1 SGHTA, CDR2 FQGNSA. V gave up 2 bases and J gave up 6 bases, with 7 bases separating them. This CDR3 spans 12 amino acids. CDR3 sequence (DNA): TGTGCCAGCAGCTTATGGCAACATGGCTACACCTTC. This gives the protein CASSLWQHGYTF.

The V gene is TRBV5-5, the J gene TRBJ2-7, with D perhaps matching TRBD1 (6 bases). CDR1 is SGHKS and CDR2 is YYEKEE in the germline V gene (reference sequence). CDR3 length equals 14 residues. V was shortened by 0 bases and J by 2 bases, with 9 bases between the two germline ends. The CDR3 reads CASSLGQGPYEQYF. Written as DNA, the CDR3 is TGTGCCAGCAGCTTGGGGCAGGGGCCCTACGAGCAGTACTTC. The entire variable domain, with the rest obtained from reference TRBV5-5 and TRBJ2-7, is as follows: DAGVTQSPTHLIKTRGQQVTLRCSPISGHKSVSWYQQVLGQGPQFIFQYYEKEERGRGNFPDRFSARQFPNYSSELNVNALLLGDSALYLCASSLGQGPYEQYFGPGTRLTVT.

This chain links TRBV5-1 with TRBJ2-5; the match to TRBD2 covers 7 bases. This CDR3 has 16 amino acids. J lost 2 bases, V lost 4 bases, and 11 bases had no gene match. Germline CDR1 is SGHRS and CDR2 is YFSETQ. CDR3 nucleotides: TGCGCCAGCAGCCAGGAGGGAGGGGTTTATCAAGAGACCCAGTACTTC. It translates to CASSQEGGVYQETQYF.

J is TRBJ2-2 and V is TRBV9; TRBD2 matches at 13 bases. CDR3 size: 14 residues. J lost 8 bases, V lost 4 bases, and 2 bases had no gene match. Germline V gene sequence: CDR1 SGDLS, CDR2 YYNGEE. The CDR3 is CASSTSGGAGELFF. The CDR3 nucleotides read TGTGCCAGCAGCACTAGCGGGGGGGCGGGGGAGCTGTTTTTT.

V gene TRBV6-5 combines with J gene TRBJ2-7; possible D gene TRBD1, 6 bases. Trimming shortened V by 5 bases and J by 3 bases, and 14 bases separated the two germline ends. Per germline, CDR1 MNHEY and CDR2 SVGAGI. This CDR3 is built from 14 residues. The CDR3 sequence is CASSTFIQGYEQYF. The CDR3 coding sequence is TGTGCCAGCAGTACATTCATACAGGGCTACGAGCAGTACTTC.

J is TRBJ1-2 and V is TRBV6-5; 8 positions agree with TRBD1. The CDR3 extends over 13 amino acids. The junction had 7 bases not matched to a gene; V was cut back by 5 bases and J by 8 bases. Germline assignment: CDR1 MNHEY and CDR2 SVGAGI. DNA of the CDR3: TGTGCCAGCAGTCCGGACAGGGTTAACGGCTACACCTTC. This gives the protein CASSPDRVNGYTF.

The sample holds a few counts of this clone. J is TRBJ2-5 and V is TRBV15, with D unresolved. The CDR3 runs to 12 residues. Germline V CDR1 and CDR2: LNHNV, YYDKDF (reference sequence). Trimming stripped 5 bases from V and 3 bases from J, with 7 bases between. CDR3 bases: TGTGCCACCAGCCAAATTGAAGAGACCCAGTACTTC. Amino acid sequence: CATSQIEETQYF.